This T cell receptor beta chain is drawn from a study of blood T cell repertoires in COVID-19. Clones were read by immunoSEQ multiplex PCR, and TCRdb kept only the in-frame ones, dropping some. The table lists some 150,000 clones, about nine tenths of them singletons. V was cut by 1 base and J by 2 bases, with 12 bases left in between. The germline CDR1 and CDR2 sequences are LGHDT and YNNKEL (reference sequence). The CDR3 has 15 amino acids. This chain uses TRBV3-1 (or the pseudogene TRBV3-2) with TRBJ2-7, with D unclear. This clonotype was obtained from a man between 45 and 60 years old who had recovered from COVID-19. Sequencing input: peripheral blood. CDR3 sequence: CASSQGQDPTYEQYF. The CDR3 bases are TGTGCCAGCAGCCAAGGTCAGGATCCGACCTACGAGCAGTACTTC.